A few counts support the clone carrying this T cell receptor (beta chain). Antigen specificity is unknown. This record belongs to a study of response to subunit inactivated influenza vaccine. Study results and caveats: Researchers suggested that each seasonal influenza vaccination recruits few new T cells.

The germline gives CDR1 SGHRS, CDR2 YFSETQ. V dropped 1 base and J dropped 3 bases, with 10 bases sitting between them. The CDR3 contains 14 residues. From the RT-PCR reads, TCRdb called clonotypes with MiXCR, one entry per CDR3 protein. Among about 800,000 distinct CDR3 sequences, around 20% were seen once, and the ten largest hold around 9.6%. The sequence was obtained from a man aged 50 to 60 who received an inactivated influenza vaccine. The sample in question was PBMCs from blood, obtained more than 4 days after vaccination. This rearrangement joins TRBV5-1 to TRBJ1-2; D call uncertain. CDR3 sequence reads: CASSLSPADYGYTF. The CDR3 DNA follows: TGCGCCAGCAGCTTGTCTCCCGCTGACTATGGCTACACCTTC.